The 12 T cell receptor beta chains below all came from one sample that was sequenced in a study of breast tumors, draining lymph nodes, adjacent tissues. TCRdb fed the multiplex PCR reads into MiXCR, producing one record per CDR3 protein. This table holds about 140,000 distinct CDR3 sequences, 30% to 35% found once. Breast cancer patients provided tissue from their axillary draining lymph nodes. Material: axillary lymph node tissue. The receptor set was obtained from a female donor with breast cancer. Some clones in this sample may be carry-over from other donors' samples.

This clonotype was seen at least ten times. The chain has TRBV28 and TRBJ1-2; 7 nucleotides line up with TRBD1. V shed 7 bases and J 5 bases; nucleotides not matched to a gene: 7. The CDR3 is 13 residues long. Per germline, CDR1 MDHEN and CDR2 SYDVKM. The CDR3, as DNA: TGTGCCAGCAAACGACAGGGTCGGTATGGCTACACCTTC. It yields the protein CASKRQGRYGYTF.

This clonotype was seen more than once but under ten times. A read error may be the cause here, since a much bigger clone is one base away. The J gene is TRBJ2-5, the V gene TRBV20-1; weak D call: TRBD2 (6 bases). The CDR3 length is 12 residues. Germline loops: CDR1 DFQATT, CDR2 SNEGSKA (reference sequence). Here the CDR3 reads CSAPDPGETPYF. CDR3 DNA: TGCAGTGCCCCGGACCCGGGGGAGACCCCGTACTTC.

This clonotype was seen at least ten times. J is TRBJ2-2 and V is TRBV5-1, with 10 bases identical to TRBD1. The CDR3 is 15 amino acids. The V and J ends lost 7 bases and 6 bases, in that order; junction bases with no gene match: 9. Germline CDR1 is SGHRS and CDR2 is YFSETQ. The CDR3 reads CASRETGGVAGELFF. CDR3 DNA: TGCGCCAGCCGAGAGACAGGGGGCGTCGCCGGGGAGCTGTTTTTT.

At least ten counts were recorded for this clonotype. The V gene is TRBV2, the J gene TRBJ1-5; no clear D gene. V dropped 4 bases and J dropped 7 bases, with 8 bases sitting between them. Germline assignment: CDR1 SNHLY and CDR2 FYNNEI. The CDR3 spans 12 residues. The CDR3 DNA follows: TGTGCCAGCAGTGCCCAGATCCAGCCCCAGCATTTT. It yields the protein CASSAQIQPQHF.

The V and J genes are TRBV20-1 and TRBJ1-5; D remains ambiguous. Germline V gives CDR1 DFQATT, CDR2 SNEGSKA (reference sequence). CDR3 length equals 14 residues. The CDR3 DNA reads as TGCAGCGCTGCATTTACGAGTGGCCATCAGCCCCAGCATTTT. It yields the protein CSAAFTSGHQPQHF.

The table lists this clonotype with many counts. This sequence joins TRBV6-5 and TRBJ1-6; D gene unclear. Looked up from germline, CDR1 is MNHEY and CDR2 is SVGAGI. The CDR3 totals 17 residues. The V end lost 0 bases, the J end lost 10 bases, and 19 bases lay between the germline ends. The CDR3 nucleotides are TGTGCCAGCAGTTACTCCCGGGCGCCGGCGGTAGAGTCACCCCTCCACTTT. It is translated as CASSYSRAPAVESPLHF.

At least ten counts were recorded for this clonotype. This sequence joins TRBV20-1 and TRBJ1-1; D unclear. Germline CDR1 DFQATT, CDR2 SNEGSKA (reference sequence). Trimming took off 3 bases at V and 2 bases at J, with 13 bases between the two ends. The CDR3 spans 14 residues. The CDR3 region has the DNA TGCAGTGCTAGTAAGCAGGCGGGAAACACTGAAGCTTTCTTT. This encodes CSASKQAGNTEAFF.

This clonotype came up many times. The J gene is TRBJ1-4, the V gene TRBV7-3; the match to TRBD1 covers 7 bases. The junction had 7 bases not matched to a gene; V was cut back by 2 bases and J by 7 bases. CDR3 length: 15 amino acids. Germline loops: CDR1 SGHTA, CDR2 FQGTGA. CDR3 DNA sequence: TGTGCCAGCAGCTTACACGGGACAGAGATTGAAAAACTGTTTTTT. Translation: CASSLHGTEIEKLFF.

This clonotype showed up many times. V usage is TRBV30 and J usage is TRBJ2-3; 9 bases are a match to TRBD2. The CDR3 is 15 amino acids. V lost 5 bases to trimming and J lost 5 bases; unmatched junction nucleotides: 11. CDR1 and CDR2 (germline): GTSNPN, SVGIG (reference sequence). Here the CDR3 reads CAWGGGGGARDTQYF. The DNA of the CDR3 is TGTGCCTGGGGTGGGGGCGGGGGGGCTAGAGATACGCAGTATTTT.

Note on this clonotype: Without the conserved terminal phenylalanine or tryptophan, this CDR3 likely stems from a read error. The rearrangement joins TRBV9 to TRBJ2-7, with D perhaps TRBD2 (6 bases). The CDR3 has 15 amino acids. V dropped 3 bases and J dropped 2 bases, with 15 bases sitting between them. The germline V gene encodes CDR1 SGDLS and CDR2 YYNGEE. CDR3 loop: CASSETGTATYEQYS. The CDR3 DNA reads TGTGCCAGCAGCGAGACGGGGACTGCAACCTACGAGCAGTACTCC.

J is TRBJ1-4 and V is TRBV19; D ambiguous. V was trimmed by 5 bases and J by 5 bases, leaving 9 bases between them. CDR1 is LNHDA and CDR2 is SQIVND in the germline V gene (reference sequence). The CDR3 runs to 13 residues. The CDR3 coding sequence is TGTGCCAGTAGTCTGCTTGGGAATGAAAAACTGTTTTTT. It codes for CASSLLGNEKLFF. The full variable domain, in which reference TRBV19 and TRBJ1-4 provide the parts outside the CDR3, is DGGITQSPKYLFRKEGQNVTLSCEQNLNHDAMYWYRQDPGQGLRLIYYSQIVNDFQKGDIAEGYSVSREKKESFPLTVTSAQKNPTAFYLCASSLLGNEKLFFGSGTQLSVL.

This clonotype has a count of ten or more. This chain uses TRBV11-2 with TRBJ2-3; D may be TRBD2 (5 bases). CDR1 and CDR2 from the germline V gene are SGHAT and FQNNGV. This CDR3 has 14 residues. Trimming removed 5 bases at V and 3 bases at J, with 12 bases between. CDR3 bases: TGTGCCAGCAGCCCCAGGACTCTTACAGATACGCAGTATTTT. It is translated as CASSPRTLTDTQYF.